The following is a TCR beta chain sequence with its context. As yet, its antigen is unknown. The sample belongs to a study of OX40 agonist ivuxolimab in advanced cancers. Broader study findings: Clonal expansion from baseline to week 6 occurred in both CD4+ and CD8+ T cells.

Clones were sequenced by immunoSEQ multiplex PCR, and TCRdb holds only the in-frame ones, with some missing. The repertoire holds 59,000 or so clones, with about 90% as singletons. Patients who had autoimmune disease history or got systemic immunosuppression were left out. Here the sequenced sample was CD4+ or CD8+ T cells sorted from blood, taken in a trial of the OX40 agonist ivuxolimab. This sequence originates from an adult with an advanced solid tumor such as melanoma, head and neck, liver or kidney cancer.

DNA of the CDR3: TGTGCCAGCAGTTACTCGGAGTCTGGAAACACCATATATTTT. Its translation is CASSYSESGNTIYF. V and J are TRBV6-5 and TRBJ1-3; D not certain. CDR1 and CDR2 from the germline V gene are MNHEY and SVGAGI. The length of the CDR3 is 14 residues. V was shortened by 0 bases and J by 1 base, with 4 bases between the two germline ends.